This TCR beta chain was sequenced for a study of technical replicates of blood from a few donors. Assay: immunoSEQ multiplex PCR; the TCRdb copy retains only in-frame clones and omits some. The data contain 75,000 to 100,000 clones, roughly 95% of them singletons. The CDR3 is 16 amino acids. V gave up 1 base and J gave up 7 bases, with 16 bases separating them. The germline gives CDR1 LNHDA, CDR2 SQIVND (reference sequence). The chain recombines TRBV19 with TRBJ1-4; D perhaps matches TRBD1 (6 bases). Sequenced: T cells isolated from PBMCs. The origin of this receptor is a human donor in good health. CDR3 DNA: TGTGCCAGTAGTATAGCGGGGCCAGGGGTAGGTGAAAAACTGTTTTTT. This gives the protein CASSIAGPGVGEKLFF.